Described below is a single T cell receptor beta chain sequence and its context. Its antigen is currently not known. No clone much larger than this one lies a single base away; base qualities are absent. Preparation of the library involved the immunoSEQ multiplex PCR assay. For the multiplex PCR, a mixture combining 60 forward primers for TCR Vbeta segments and 13 reverse primers for TCR Jbeta segments was used. A multiplex PCR assay on genomic DNA amplified the CDR3 region of rearranged TCR beta genes. The Illumina HiSeq System was used to sequence the amplified TCR beta libraries as 87-base-pair reads. On the study's bioinformatics: A later analysis counted about 80 million unique TCR beta chains across the 700 or so repertoires, and around 9.9 million of these chains were shared by at least two donors. Raw reads were error-corrected and collapsed into unique sequences with a nearest-neighbor algorithm that merged closely related sequences to remove PCR and sequencing errors. CDR3 sequences were aligned to IMGT reference sequences to assign V, D and J gene segments. Each retained sequence needed at least a six-nucleotide match to both a V gene segment and a J gene segment. Rearrangements were called productive when the CDR3 lacked stop codons and stayed in frame with V and J; all others were non-productive. Following IMGT convention, CDR3 was defined as the stretch from the second conserved V-encoded cysteine to the conserved J-encoded phenylalanine. The earlier analysis of about 640 of the donors excluded any sequence lacking an unambiguous match to a single V gene segment. In an earlier analysis of 587 of the donors, V segments were called functional above 56.7% productive rearrangements and were called segregating when the between-donor standard deviation exceeded 5%. A statistical classification framework was built to diagnose cytomegalovirus status from the catalog of TCR beta chain sequences. In a later analysis, TCR nucleotide sequences were compared against IMGT/GENE-DB human TR gene sequences so that V and J genes could be assigned. Using the TCRdist pipeline, a later analysis assigned CDR3 sequences along with most-parsimonious VDJ recombination scenarios. In a later analysis, each TCR beta chain was defined by its CDR3 amino acid sequence together with its V-gene family, and reads without a unique V-gene family were excluded. A later analysis removed several hundred highly shared, low-generation-probability nucleotide sequences to deal with suspected cross-contamination and a sequencing artifact. In a later analysis, a clonal expansion index was calculated for each public chain from normalized within-repertoire ranks of inferred template counts. A later analysis computed generation probabilities with a VDJ recombination model fitted to out-of-frame rearrangements, and checked the results against IGoR. In a later analysis, hypergeometric tests were used to score TCR-TCR, TCR-HLA and TCR-CMV co-occurrence, with a repertoire-size bias correction applied to TCR pairs. A later analysis estimated false discovery rates by permuting HLA or CMV assignments 20 times. In a later analysis, co-occurring TCRs were grouped with DBSCAN, and TCRdist sequence similarity was added when clustering was performed within HLA-allele-positive subsets. Repertoires with fewer than 30,000 or more than 120,000 public chains were left out of co-occurrence clustering, as were about 5 repertoires with anomalous nucleotide sharing. In TCRdb, the immuneACCESS table is reduced to in-frame sequences with V and J assigned. These tables do not hold every clone; where another copy was compared, an unresolved V gene accounts for under half, and the others remain unexplained. That table gives V, J and clone size, and the DNA gave D and trimming. The sample data list around 99,000 clones, and around 73% of these were observed just once. Together, the top ten hold approximately 8.4% of the sample.

Counted from cysteine to phenylalanine, this CDR3 has 13 amino acids. Only the CDR3 portion is preserved as DNA: 39 bases, with reading frame beginning at the first base. The germline V gene supplies CDR1 MDHEN and CDR2 SYDVKM. V is shortened by 7 bases, J by 7 bases, and the region joining them spans 16 bases. The cohort was made up of about 670 healthy bone marrow donors. At the time of sampling, all cohort members were nominally healthy, though unrecorded immune exposures were likely present. The donor was CMV seronegative and was included in the group of about 400 seronegative cohort members. A peripheral blood sample was collected from each donor, and TCR beta sequencing was performed on peripheral blood mononuclear cells. Genomic DNA was extracted from the blood cell samples with the Qiagen DNeasy Blood Extraction Kit. These data are taken from a study of cytomegalovirus exposure and HLA in healthy donors (dated by TCRdb to 2016 to 2017). In the study overall: An earlier analysis of approximately 550 of the donors reported about 250 Gb of sequence data and around 110 million unique TCR beta sequences from 150 million to 200 million T cells. An early release that covered more than 550 HLA-typed donors contained approximately 300 gigabases of sequencing data and 75 million to 100 million unique TCR sequences. The genetic ancestry cluster associated with self-reported Caucasian donors included over 80% of the roughly 400 genotyped donors. The aim of the study was to test whether cataloging public T cell receptors could identify signatures of past pathogen exposure. Using immunosequencing, the study profiled T cell repertoires from fewer than 700 subjects and related those repertoires to cytomegalovirus serostatus. Besides the first cohort of approximately 670 subjects, a separate validation cohort made up of 95 to 150 different subjects was used. High-throughput TCR immunosequencing, statistical association of individual TCRs with disease status, and machine learning were combined to predict cytomegalovirus infection status. A later analysis re-examined previously published TCR beta repertoires from roughly 720 donors and added high-resolution HLA genotyping to investigate patterns of TCR occurrence. The later analysis used no new phenotypic data to find candidate immune exposures, relying instead on TCR beta sequences and their occurrence across donors. An earlier analysis of several hundred of the donors applied high-throughput TCR beta sequencing to assess whether each TCR beta V gene segment acted as functional or pseudogenic. Donor age, sex, ethnicity and CMV serostatus were compiled alongside the repertoire data. Genome-wide SNP genotypes for about 65% of the roughly 700 donors were used in a later genetic analysis, which treated that subset as a discovery cohort. Every discovery cohort repertoire had been produced on one sequencing platform. Class I and class II HLA loci were covered by the typing at four-digit resolution. The number of donors typed differed by locus, with 629-630 for A, B, C, DRB1 and DQB1, over 500 for DQA1, 600 to 610 for DPA1, and some 440 for DPB1. A handful of DR-DQ haplotypes were handled as single units for association and clustering because linkage in the cohort was strong. Across 398 genotyped donors of the cohort, an average of about 220,000 unique TCR beta nucleotide sequences per donor were sequenced, and roughly a sixth of those sequences were non-productive. Overall study results and their limits: Approximately 18 rarely observed V segments, including chromosome 9 orphons, were excluded from the earlier analysis of a few hundred of the donors because counts were too low. The classifier was reported to diagnose cytomegalovirus status with high specificity and sensitivity in both the original and validation cohorts. Compared with equally common non-associated chains, HLA-associated TCR beta chains in a later analysis were more clonally expanded and had lower generation probabilities. According to a later genetic analysis, donors in an Asian-associated ancestry cluster had fewer N-insertions in productive TCRs than the approximately 690-donor mean. Roughly uniform sequencing depth across donors was assumed in presence/absence analyses, although this assumption may not hold. CMV serostatus was the only immune exposure information available for the cohort. According to a later analysis, most CMV-associated TCR beta chains appeared to be HLA-restricted, and the HLA associations seemed to be driven largely by CMV exposure. Strong co-occurrence of HLA alleles, especially DR and DQ, made assigning TCR associations to individual alleles difficult. In an earlier analysis of fewer than 750 of the donors, most TCR beta V segments were observed in productive rearrangements about 90% or about 30% of the time, broadly matching IMGT annotations. According to a later analysis, parvovirus B19, influenza, CMV and Epstein-Barr virus appeared linked to several top co-occurrence clusters. The study gave a list of 150 to 200 TCR beta chains associated with cytomegalovirus. In a later genetic analysis, a missense DCLRE1C variant was associated with V-gene and J-gene trimming of TCR beta chains, and the association was replicated in an independent cohort. A further reported finding was that TCR beta sequences accurately predicted the HLA-A and HLA-B alleles for most subjects in the first cohort. Specific HLA alleles were associated with 15,000 to 20,000 TCR beta sequences at a false discovery rate of 0.05 in a later analysis. According to a later analysis, TCR association rates differed among HLA loci, with DRB1 alleles showing the most associated TCRs and HLA-C alleles showing the fewest. A cluster of highly shared sequence variants was judged likely to be a technical artifact of the sequencing pipeline. Because HLA typing was missing for some donors at each locus, association tests included only the typed subset. Some IMGT-functional V segments, including TRBV6-2 and TRBV6-3, could not be distinguished by the 87-base-pair reads and were therefore excluded. In vitro tests confirmed that a few of the cytomegalovirus-associated TCR beta chains recognize cytomegalovirus antigens. The cohort was sequenced for TCR beta chains only, and without alpha or paired-chain data the features that could be detected were limited. The authors suggested that the approach could potentially be extended to other disease states and immunological phenotypes. Across donors, most TCR sequences were observed very rarely, whereas some public TCRs were present in many individuals. Correlated functional status among segregating V segments might be attributable to linkage disequilibrium, but an unknown experimental factor could not be ruled out.

Here the chain combines TRBV28 and TRBJ1-1; possibly the D gene is TRBD1, per 6 matching bases. The receptor's source is a man aged 35 to 55 in good health and CMV-seronegative. Sequencing was done on a sample of PBMCs. The nucleotides are TGTGCCAGCACCGAGGGCAGGGGCTATGAAGCTTTCTTT. This gives the protein CASTEGRGYEAFF.